This T cell receptor (beta chain) is drawn from a study of CD8+ T cells in alopecia areata. Germline-derived CDR1 and CDR2 are MGHDK and SYGVNS. Trimming took 0 bases from V and 2 from J, leaving 2 bases between them. This CDR3 has 12 residues. Investigators isolated RNA and reverse transcribed it into cDNA to act as the sequencing template. Method: immunoSEQ multiplex PCR; TCRdb's copy keeps in-frame clones and lacks some. The repertoire holds under 150,000 clones, with less than 70% as singletons. This clone has only a few counts. Its antigen remains unidentified. Study findings and constraints: Affected scalp, especially in alopecia totalis/universalis, had a higher clonality than normal scalp did. Tofacitinib yielded significantly lower scalp clonality and fewer expanded CD8+ clones among the top 100.

Regarding treatment: oral pan-JAK inhibitor, 5-10 mg twice daily. Both peripheral blood and punch biopsies of lesional scalp skin were obtained from patients who had alopecia areata. The material sequenced was CD4+ T cells sorted from blood, taken at week 24, from a patient treated with tofacitinib. The J gene is TRBJ2-7, the V gene TRBV25-1; the D is unclear. The TCR originated in a human donor with alopecia areata. The CDR3 region is CASSEYPYEQYF. The CDR3 coding sequence is TGTGCCAGCAGTGAATACCCCTACGAGCAGTACTTC.